The text below deals with one T cell receptor (beta chain). Its antigen is unknown. Base quality data are lacking; no much larger clone is found one base away. The library was obtained by the immunoSEQ multiplex PCR assay. In TCRdb, the immuneACCESS table is reduced to in-frame sequences with V and J assigned. These tables do not hold every clone; where another copy was compared, an unresolved V gene accounts for under half, and the others remain unexplained. Within this sample are 96,000 or so clones, with approximately 95% of them counted one time only. Together, the top ten hold about 7.3% of the sample. This entry is derived from a study of control samples from healthy donors and cancer patients (TCRdb year 2020). V is reduced by 2 bases and J by 11 bases, leaving a spacing of 16 bases between them. For CDR1 and CDR2, the germline V gene lists SNHLY and FYNNEI. The CDR3 contains 14 residues, cysteine and phenylalanine counted. CDR3 DNA only is kept here, 42 bases in frame from base 1.

This sequence uses TRBV2 and TRBJ1-5; the D gene cannot be resolved reliably. The receptor's source is a young man in good health. Sequencing used blood. The sequenced DNA: TGTGCCAGCAGTGAATCCGCGACTCCTCCGTCCCAGCATTTT. The translation is CASSESATPPSQHF.